This T cell receptor (beta chain) derives from a study of cytomegalovirus exposure and HLA in healthy donors. Background on the study: Among the 398 genotyped donors, 70% to 90% were placed in the Caucasian-associated ancestry cluster.

Both 60 Vbeta primers and 13 Jbeta primers went into the PCR. Clones were sequenced by immunoSEQ multiplex PCR, and TCRdb holds only the in-frame ones, with some missing. The sample consists of about 190,000 clones, 79% of them appearing once. Overall study results and limits: Roughly even sequencing depth across donors was the assumption behind the presence/absence analyses.

Trimming removed 4 bases from V and 5 bases from J, with 7 bases in between. Germline values: CDR1 SGHKS, CDR2 YYEKEE (reference sequence). The CDR3 is 12 residues long. As concerns this clone: Its antigen is as yet unknown.

The material sequenced was PBMCs. This clonotype was obtained from a woman aged 18-29 years in good health and CMV-seronegative. The chain carries TRBV5-5 and TRBJ2-1; D gene unclear. Here the CDR3 reads CASSGIDNEQFF. The CDR3 DNA is TGTGCCAGCAGCGGCATTGACAATGAGCAGTTCTTC.